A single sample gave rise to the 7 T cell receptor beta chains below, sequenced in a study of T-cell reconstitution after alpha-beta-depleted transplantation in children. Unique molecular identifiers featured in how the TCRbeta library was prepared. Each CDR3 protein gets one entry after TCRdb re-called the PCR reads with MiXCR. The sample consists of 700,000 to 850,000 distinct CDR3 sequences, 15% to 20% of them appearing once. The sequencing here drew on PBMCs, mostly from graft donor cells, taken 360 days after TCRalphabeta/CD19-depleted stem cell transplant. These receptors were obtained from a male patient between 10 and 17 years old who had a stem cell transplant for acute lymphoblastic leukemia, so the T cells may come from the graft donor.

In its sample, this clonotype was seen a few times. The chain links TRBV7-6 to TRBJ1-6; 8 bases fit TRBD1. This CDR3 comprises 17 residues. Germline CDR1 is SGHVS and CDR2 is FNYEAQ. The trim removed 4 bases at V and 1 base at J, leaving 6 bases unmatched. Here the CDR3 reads CASSSGGPQSYNSPLHF. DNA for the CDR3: TGTGCCAGCAGCTCAGGGGGCCCACAATCCTATAATTCACCCCTCCACTTT.

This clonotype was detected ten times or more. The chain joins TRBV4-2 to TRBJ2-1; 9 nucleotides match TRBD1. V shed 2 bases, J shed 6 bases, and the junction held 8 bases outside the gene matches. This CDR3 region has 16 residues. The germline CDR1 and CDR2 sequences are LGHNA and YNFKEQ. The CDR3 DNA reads TGTGCCAGCAGCCAAACAGCGGGACAGGGTATCAATGAGCAGTTCTTC. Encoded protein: CASSQTAGQGINEQFF.

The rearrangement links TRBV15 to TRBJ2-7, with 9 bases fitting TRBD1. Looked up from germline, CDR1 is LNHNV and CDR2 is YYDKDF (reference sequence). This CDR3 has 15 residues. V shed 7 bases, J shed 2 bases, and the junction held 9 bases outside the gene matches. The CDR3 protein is CATNLGTGIPYEQYF. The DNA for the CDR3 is TGTGCCACCAATCTCGGGACAGGGATTCCCTACGAGCAGTACTTC.

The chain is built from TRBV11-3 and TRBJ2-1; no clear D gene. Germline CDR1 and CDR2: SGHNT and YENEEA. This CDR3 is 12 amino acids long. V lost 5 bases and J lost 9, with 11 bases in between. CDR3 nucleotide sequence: TGTGCCAGCAGCGTACCTAGGAGTGAGCAGTTCTTC. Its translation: CASSVPRSEQFF.

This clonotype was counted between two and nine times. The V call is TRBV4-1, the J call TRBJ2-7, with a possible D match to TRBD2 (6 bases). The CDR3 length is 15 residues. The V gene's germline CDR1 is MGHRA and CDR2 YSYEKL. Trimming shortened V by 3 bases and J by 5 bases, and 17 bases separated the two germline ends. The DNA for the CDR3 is TGCGCCAGCAGCCATCTGGGACTTTCCCGCGACGAGCAGTACTTC. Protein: CASSHLGLSRDEQYF.

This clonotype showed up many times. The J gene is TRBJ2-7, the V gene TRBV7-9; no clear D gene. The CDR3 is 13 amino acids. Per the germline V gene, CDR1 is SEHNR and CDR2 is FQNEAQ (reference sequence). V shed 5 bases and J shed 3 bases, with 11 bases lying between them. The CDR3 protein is CASSPEDRYEQYF. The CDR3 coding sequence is TGTGCCAGCAGCCCCGAGGACCGCTACGAGCAGTACTTC.

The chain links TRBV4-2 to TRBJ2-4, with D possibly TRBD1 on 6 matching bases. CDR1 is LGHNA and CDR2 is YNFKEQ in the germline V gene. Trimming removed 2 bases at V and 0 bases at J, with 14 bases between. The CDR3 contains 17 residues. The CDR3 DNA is TGTGCCAGCAGCCAACATAAAGGGACACCAGCCAAAAACATTCAGTACTTC. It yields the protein CASSQHKGTPAKNIQYF.